This TCR beta chain was captured in a study of CD8 T cells in Susac syndrome. Overall study findings and caveats: Clonal expansion was not seen in any Susac syndrome CD4+ T cell repertoire.

Concerning this clonotype itself: Its antigen is not identified.

High-throughput TCR beta sequencing covered peripheral CD8+ and CD4+ T cells. The germline CDR1 and CDR2 sequences are SGHRS and YFSETQ. Trimming left V 0 bases short and J 1 base short, with 7 bases between. CDR3 length: 14 residues. It was with random hexamers that roughly 0.45 to 1 ug RNA was reverse transcribed. TCRdb processed the immunoSEQ multiplex PCR reads anew with MiXCR; each CDR3 protein has one entry. The table includes about 200,000 distinct CDR3 sequences, roughly 91% detected once. The clonotype comes from a human donor with Susac syndrome. The chain joins TRBV5-1 to TRBJ1-1; no firm D call. The sequencing input was CD4+ T cells from PBMCs. The CDR3 DNA reads as TGCGCCAGCAGCTTGGTCCGAGAGAACACTGAAGCTTTCTTT. Protein product: CASSLVRENTEAFF. The whole variable domain, remainder taken from reference TRBV5-1 and TRBJ1-1, is KAGVTQTPRYLIKTRGQQVTLSCSPISGHRSVSWYQQTPGQGLQFLFEYFSETQRNKGNFPGRFSGRQFSNSRSEMNVSTLELGDSALYLCASSLVRENTEAFFGQGTRLTVV.